This T cell receptor (beta chain) was profiled in a study of control samples from healthy donors and cancer patients. Profiled with immunoSEQ multiplex PCR; TCRdb holds only in-frame clones, not every one. The profile shows about 120,000 clones, approximately 90% of them singletons. Deletions cut 0 bases from V and 2 bases from J, with 10 bases between. CDR1 is SGHDT, CDR2 YYEEEE, per germline. The CDR3 is 15 residues long. V is TRBV5-6 and J is TRBJ2-3, with D hard to call. This sequence originates from a middle-aged man in good health. Material: blood. The CDR3 protein is CASSLGLVDTDTQYF. The CDR3 DNA reads as TGTGCCAGCAGCTTGGGCCTAGTCGACACAGATACGCAGTATTTT.